The T cell receptor (beta chain) under discussion was sequenced for a study of CD8 T cells in ankylosing spondylitis. CDR1 is LGHDT, CDR2 YNNKEL, per germline (reference sequence). This CDR3 spans 16 amino acids. The junction had 5 bases not matched to a gene; V was cut back by 4 bases and J by 6 bases. Notes on the study in general: Eight or nine highly homologous variants made up a TCR beta motif that seemed to typify ankylosing spondylitis blood.

One entry per CDR3 protein results from TCRdb running MiXCR on the 5' RACE reads. Among over 450,000 distinct CDR3 sequences, about 13% were seen once, and the ten largest hold over 6.5%. Turning to this clonotype: Its cognate antigen is unknown.

The sequence derives from a male donor with ankylosing spondylitis. The sequencing sample was made of blood, either unsorted or a sorted T cell fraction (not recorded which). The chain carries TRBV3-1 and TRBJ2-2; 13 positions match TRBD2. The CDR3 is CASSPRTSGRSGELFF. The CDR3 DNA reads TGTGCCAGCAGCCCCAGGACTAGCGGGAGATCCGGGGAGCTGTTTTTT.